A selection of T cell receptor beta chains follows, all from one sample in a study of blood T cell repertoires in COVID-19. Measured with immunoSEQ multiplex PCR; TCRdb has only the in-frame clones, and not every one. The table includes some 150,000 clones, 88% detected once. The source material was peripheral blood. These receptors all come from a woman aged 65 to 85 with acute or convalescent COVID-19. CDR3s include the opening cysteine and the closing phenylalanine or tryptophan. Each record gives: clone size, V gene, J gene, D gene, CDR3 protein, CDR3 DNA. A D gene is named only where the DNA matches it firmly. Where a row states a size, it is once, few, many or the class of an expanded clone; other rows omit it.

.,TRBV6-6,TRBJ1-6,TRBD1,CASSKGADNSPLHF,TGTGCCAGCTCCAAGGGGGCCGATAATTCACCCCTCCACTTT
.,TRBV18,TRBJ1-1,.,CASSPPSFNRENTEAFF,TGTGCCAGCTCACCACCGAGTTTTAACAGAGAAAACACTGAAGCTTTCTTT
few,TRBV5-1,TRBJ1-1,.,CASSPRTLQASNEAFF,TGCGCCAGCAGCCCAAGGACCTTACAGGCGTCCAATGAAGCTTTCTTT
.,TRBV7-9,TRBJ2-7,TRBD1,CASSSGALGQQVPYEQYF,TGTGCCAGCAGCTCAGGTGCCCTGGGACAGCAAGTTCCCTACGAGCAGTACTTC
once,TRBV18,TRBJ2-3,TRBD1,CASSPMTGGGTDTQYF,TGTGCCAGCTCACCTATGACAGGGGGGGGCACAGATACGCAGTATTTT
.,TRBV19,TRBJ1-6,TRBD1,CASNYRGSPLHF,TGTGCCAGTAACTACAGGGGTTCACCCCTCCACTTT
.,TRBV15,TRBJ2-7,.,CATSRDYRDTGPYF,TGTGCCACCAGCAGAGATTACCGGGACACCGGGCCGTACTTC
.,TRBV6-2/TRBV6-3,TRBJ2-4,TRBD2,CASSYSHTSGGPEVQYF,TGTGCCAGCAGTTATTCCCACACTAGCGGGGGGCCGGAAGTTCAGTACTTC
.,TRBV7-3,TRBJ1-1,TRBD1,CASSVNRDRLMNTEAFF,TGTGCCAGCAGCGTGAACCGGGACAGATTAATGAACACTGAAGCTTTCTTT
.,TRBV6-5,TRBJ1-6,.,CASSYVGAPNSPLHF,TGTGCCAGCAGTTATGTGGGAGCACCTAATTCACCCCTCCACTTT
once,TRBV29-1,TRBJ2-3,.,CSVEGQGTDTQYF,TGCAGCGTTGAAGGACAGGGCACAGATACGCAGTATTTT
once,TRBV7-9,TRBJ2-1,.,CASSPRLLPNEQFF,TGTGCCAGCAGCCCCAGACTCCTACCTAATGAGCAGTTCTTC
.,TRBV2,TRBJ1-3,TRBD1,CASSRLGTAGNTIYF,TGTGCCAGCAGTAGGCTCGGGACAGCTGGAAACACCATATATTTT
few,TRBV28,TRBJ1-2,.,CASSFAGAGGYTF,TGTGCCAGCAGTTTTGCAGGGGCGGGTGGCTACACCTTC
.,TRBV6-2/TRBV6-3,TRBJ2-1,TRBD1,CASSRTGVYNEQFF,TGTGCCAGCAGCCGGACAGGGGTGTACAATGAGCAGTTCTTC
.,TRBV5-1,TRBJ2-7,.,CASSFDREVYEQYF,TGCGCCAGCAGCTTTGACAGGGAGGTCTACGAGCAGTACTTC
.,TRBV2,TRBJ2-1,.,CATRQLRDGQFF,TGTGCCACCAGACAGCTTCGAGATGGGCAGTTCTTC
once,TRBV6-2/TRBV6-3,TRBJ2-1,.,CASSWGGAGSDNEQFF,TGTGCCAGCAGTTGGGGGGGGGCAGGGTCAGACAATGAGCAGTTCTTC
.,TRBV10-3,TRBJ1-1,TRBD1,CAIRKYTGVTDSTEAFF,TGTGCCATCAGGAAATACACAGGGGTCACAGATAGCACTGAAGCTTTCTTT
once,TRBV28,TRBJ1-6,.,CASTPSGGLNSPLHF,TGTGCCAGCACCCCCTCGGGGGGGCTTAATTCACCCCTCCACTTT
.,TRBV6-6,TRBJ2-1,TRBD1,CASSASGQGNNEQFF,TGTGCCAGCAGCGCGTCGGGACAGGGAAACAATGAGCAGTTCTTC
once,TRBV4-2,TRBJ1-2,TRBD1,CASEARQGESYGYTF,TGTGCCAGCGAAGCGCGGCAGGGGGAAAGCTATGGCTACACCTTC